A single sample is the source of the 12 T cell receptor beta chains below, sequenced in a study of early T cells in non-severe SARS-CoV-2 infection. TCRdb reanalysed the 5' RACE reads using MiXCR and keeps one entry per CDR3 protein. The sample records some 49,000 distinct CDR3 sequences, 8.2% being singletons. Sequenced sample: whole blood. These receptors all stem from an adult who was a healthcare worker with PCR-confirmed SARS-CoV-2 infection or an uninfected control (not recorded which).

This clonotype was counted between two and nine times. V usage is TRBV25-1 and J usage is TRBJ2-4, with D possibly TRBD2 on 5 matching bases. The V and J ends lost 3 bases and 10 bases respectively, with 13 bases between them. The CDR3 consists of 13 residues. Germline-derived CDR1 and CDR2 are MGHDK and SYGVNS. The CDR3 nucleotides read TGTGCCAGCAGTGAGGGCCCGGGAATTATTCAGTACTTC. Translating it yields CASSEGPGIIQYF. The complete variable domain, with remaining parts taken from reference TRBV25-1 and TRBJ2-4, reads EADIYQTPRYLVIGTGKKITLECSQTMGHDKMYWYQQDPGMELHLIHYSYGVNSTEKGDLSSESTVSRIRTEHFPLTLESARPSHTSQYLCASSEGPGIIQYFGAGTRLSVL.

J is TRBJ2-7 and V is TRBV28, with 8 positions matching TRBD1. The length of the CDR3 is 15 residues. CDR1 and CDR2 (germline): MDHEN, SYDVKM. J was trimmed by 7 bases and V by 6 bases; bases with no gene match: 14. CDR3 bases: TGTGCCAGCAGGAACCAGGGGGCGCCTGTTAAGGAGCAGTACTTC. This encodes CASRNQGAPVKEQYF.

The table lists this clonotype with a few counts. The J gene is TRBJ2-5, the V gene TRBV27; the match to TRBD2 covers 8 bases. Germline V gene data show CDR1 as MNHEY and CDR2 as SMNVEV (reference sequence). V was pared by 2 bases and J by 2 bases, with 1 base of the junction left unmatched. CDR3 length: 14 residues. The CDR3 is CASSLRGGQETQYF. DNA of the CDR3: TGTGCCAGCAGTTTACGGGGGGGACAAGAGACCCAGTACTTC.

The rearrangement joins TRBV15 to TRBJ2-3; D may match TRBD1 or TRBD2 (5 bases each). Trimming cost V 6 bases and J 0 bases, with 13 bases left between them. CDR1 and CDR2 from the germline V gene are LNHNV and YYDKDF (reference sequence). The CDR3 extends over 15 amino acids. CDR3 loop: CATSSGPPSTDTQYF. The CDR3 DNA follows: TGTGCCACCAGTTCGGGGCCCCCTAGCACAGATACGCAGTATTTT.

The genes are TRBV7-2 and TRBJ2-3; D may correspond to TRBD1 or TRBD2 (6 bases each). V lost 7 bases and J lost 4, with 12 bases in between. CDR1 SGHTA and CDR2 FQGNSA come from the germline V gene. The CDR3 is 13 residues long. The CDR3 spells CASTGAPPDTQYF. The CDR3 region has the DNA TGTGCCAGCACGGGGGCGCCGCCAGATACGCAGTATTTT. Full variable domain (outside the CDR3, taken from reference TRBV7-2 and TRBJ2-3): GAGVSQSPSNKVTEKGKDVELRCDPISGHTALYWYRQSLGQGLEFLIYFQGNSAPDKSGLPSDRFSAERTGGSVSTLTIQRTQQEDSAVYLCASTGAPPDTQYFGPGTRLTVL.

This clonotype came up a few times. The genes are TRBV4-1 and TRBJ1-2; D gene ambiguous. The CDR3 sequence is 16 residues long. CDR1 is MGHRA, CDR2 YSYEKL, per germline. Trimming stripped 0 bases from V and 4 bases from J, with 15 bases between. The chain's CDR3 is CASSQESGPTGYGYTF. Written as DNA, the CDR3 is TGCGCCAGCAGCCAAGAGTCAGGACCAACCGGCTATGGCTACACCTTC.

This clonotype occurred a few times. The V call is TRBV4-2, the J call TRBJ2-1, with 9 bases lining up with TRBD2. CDR3 length equals 16 residues. Trimming cost V 2 bases and J 5 bases; bases outside gene matches: 7. Looked up from germline, CDR1 is LGHNA and CDR2 is YNFKEQ. The CDR3 DNA is TGTGCCAGCAGCCAACAAGCGGGGGGTTTACACAATGAGCAGTTCTTC. It encodes CASSQQAGGLHNEQFF.

This clonotype has at least ten counts. V gene TRBV7-8 combines with J gene TRBJ2-5; D gene unclear. V was shortened by 5 bases and J by 5 bases, with 9 bases between the two germline ends. Per the germline V gene, CDR1 is SGHVS and CDR2 is FQNEAQ. The CDR3 runs to 12 residues. The CDR3 spells CASSRPGETQYF. CDR3 nucleotide sequence: TGTGCCAGCAGCCGACCGGGTGAGACCCAGTACTTC.

The chain couples TRBV9 to TRBJ2-7; D remains ambiguous. This CDR3 is built from 16 residues. Germline V gene sequence: CDR1 SGDLS, CDR2 YYNGEE. With 4 bases removed from V and 2 bases from J, the gap between germline ends came to 19 bases. DNA for the CDR3: TGTGCCAGCAGCCCAGCTCGGGCCTCCCAAACCTACGAGCAGTACTTC. Its protein product is CASSPARASQTYEQYF.

The J gene is TRBJ2-5, the V gene TRBV28; the match to TRBD1 covers 7 bases. The CDR3 consists of 12 residues. CDR1 is MDHEN and CDR2 is SYDVKM in the germline V gene. The J segment lost 5 bases and the V segment lost 9 bases, leaving 6 bases of the junction unmatched. CDR3 in amino acids: CASLGQLETQYF. The CDR3 bases are TGTGCCAGTTTGGGACAGTTGGAGACCCAGTACTTC.

This chain connects TRBV7-9 to TRBJ1-4, with D hard to call. Germline CDR1 and CDR2: SEHNR and FQNEAQ (reference sequence). The CDR3 spans 15 residues. With 4 bases removed from V and 5 bases from J, the gap between germline ends came to 14 bases. CDR3 region: CASSSGPFRNEKLFF. For the CDR3, the DNA is TGTGCCAGCAGCTCAGGACCGTTTCGGAATGAAAAACTGTTTTTT.

The chain employs TRBV2 and TRBJ2-3; D not resolved. With 3 bases removed from V and 5 bases from J, the gap between germline ends came to 12 bases. This CDR3 region has 14 residues. Germline V gives CDR1 SNHLY, CDR2 FYNNEI. CDR3 DNA: TGTGCCAGCAGTGAGGGTAGCAGGCGAGATACGCAGTATTTT. It is translated as CASSEGSRRDTQYF.